A selection of T cell receptor beta chains follows, all from one sample in a study of cytomegalovirus exposure and HLA in healthy donors. The method was immunoSEQ multiplex PCR; TCRdb's version includes in-frame clones alone and lacks a portion of them. This sample yields about 160,000 clones, of which about 85% are seen a single time; less than 2.5% belongs to the top ten. Specimen: PBMCs. These receptors were collected from a man between 18 and 29 years old in good health and CMV-seropositive. The CDR3 runs from the conserved cysteine through the conserved F or W. Fields, in order: V gene, D gene, J gene, CDR3 length, clone size, CDR3 DNA, CDR3 protein. The D gene is left open where the match is weak. Where a row states a size, it is once, few, many or the class of an expanded clone; other rows omit it.

V: TRBV29-1
D: .
J: TRBJ2-7
length: 13
size: .
DNA: TGCAGCGTTGGAGGAGACAGCTCCTACGAGCAGTACTTC
CDR3: CSVGGDSSYEQYF

V: TRBV6-1
D: TRBD1
J: TRBJ1-2
length: 15
size: .
DNA: TGTGCCAGCACCGACGGACAGGGGTTGTGGTGGGGCTACACCTTC
CDR3: CASTDGQGLWWGYTF

V: TRBV2
D: .
J: TRBJ2-5
length: 15
size: .
DNA: TGTGCCAGCAGTCCGACTAGGAGCCTGGGAGAGACCCAGTACTTC
CDR3: CASSPTRSLGETQYF

V: TRBV30
D: TRBD1
J: TRBJ2-2
length: 14
size: .
DNA: TGTGCCTGGAGGGGACAGGAGTACACCGGGGAGCTGTTTTTT
CDR3: CAWRGQEYTGELFF

V: TRBV9
D: .
J: TRBJ2-3
length: 16
size: .
DNA: TGTGCCAGCAGCGTAGCCGGCGGGGGCCTAACAGATACGCAGTATTTT
CDR3: CASSVAGGGLTDTQYF

V: TRBV5-4
D: TRBD1
J: TRBJ2-7
length: 14
size: .
DNA: TGTGCCAGCAGCCCCGACAGGGGGCACTACGAGCAGTACTTC
CDR3: CASSPDRGHYEQYF

V: TRBV5-4
D: TRBD1
J: TRBJ2-7
length: 16
size: once
DNA: TGTGCCAGCAGCATGGACAGGGGGCTTCCCTCCTACGAGCAGTACTTC
CDR3: CASSMDRGLPSYEQYF

V: TRBV6-6
D: TRBD2
J: TRBJ2-7
length: 16
size: .
DNA: TGTGCCAGCAGTTACTCGTTGTCAGGACTAGCGGATGAGCAGTACTTC
CDR3: CASSYSLSGLADEQYF

V: TRBV18
D: .
J: TRBJ2-1
length: 16
size: .
DNA: TGTGCCAGCTCACCACCTGCTTCGAGCTCCTACAATGAGCAGTTCTTC
CDR3: CASSPPASSSYNEQFF

V: TRBV6-5
D: TRBD1
J: TRBJ2-7
length: 14
size: once
DNA: TGTGCCAGCAGTTGGGACAGGGGGCGTAACGAGCAGTACTTC
CDR3: CASSWDRGRNEQYF

V: TRBV19
D: TRBD1
J: TRBJ2-5
length: 20
size: .
DNA: TGTGCCAGTAGTGAACTCCCCCCGGGGACAGGGACAATCACTGGGGAGACCCAGTACTTC
CDR3: CASSELPPGTGTITGETQYF

V: TRBV7-8
D: .
J: TRBJ1-4
length: 15
size: .
DNA: TGTGCCAGCAGCTTAAGGCAGGGTTGGAACGAAAAACTGTTTTTT
CDR3: CASSLRQGWNEKLFF

V: TRBV7-9
D: TRBD1
J: TRBJ1-5
length: 16
size: few
DNA: TGTGCCAGCAGCTTAGCCGACAGGGGGTCATGGCAGCCCCAGCATTTT
CDR3: CASSLADRGSWQPQHF

V: TRBV13
D: TRBD2
J: TRBJ2-3
length: 15
size: once
DNA: TGTGCCAGCAGCTTTTATCGGAGCGGGGAGAACACGCAGTATTTT
CDR3: CASSFYRSGENTQYF

V: TRBV5-6
D: TRBD1
J: TRBJ2-7
length: 15
size: .
DNA: TGTGCCAGCAGCTTGGAGGGACAGGGGTTCTACGAGCAGTACTTC
CDR3: CASSLEGQGFYEQYF

V: TRBV6-1
D: .
J: TRBJ1-1
length: 16
size: .
DNA: TGTGCCAGCAGTGAAGCGGCGGGGTCGGCATGGAGGGGAGCTTTCTTT
CDR3: CASSEAAGSAWRGAFF

V: TRBV5-8
D: .
J: TRBJ2-5
length: 14
size: .
DNA: TGTGCCAGCAGCACCGGACTTCTCCAAGAGACCCAGTACTTC
CDR3: CASSTGLLQETQYF

V: TRBV6-5
D: TRBD2
J: TRBJ2-7
length: 15
size: .
DNA: TGTGCCAGCAGCCCGACTAGCGGGAGAACAAGGGAGCAGTACTTC
CDR3: CASSPTSGRTREQYF

V: TRBV5-1
D: TRBD1
J: TRBJ2-7
length: 15
size: .
DNA: TGCGCCAGCAGCTTGGATGGGACAGGGAAGGGGGAGCAGTACTTC
CDR3: CASSLDGTGKGEQYF

V: TRBV7-2
D: .
J: TRBJ2-5
length: 15
size: .
DNA: TGTGCCAGCAGCGCCGGCGGGGTCTCGCCAGGGACCCAGTACTTC
CDR3: CASSAGGVSPGTQYF

V: TRBV5-4
D: .
J: TRBJ2-3
length: 15
size: .
DNA: TGTGCCAGCACCCCCGGGGGTAGCGGCACAGATACGCAGTATTTT
CDR3: CASTPGGSGTDTQYF

V: TRBV19
D: .
J: TRBJ1-5
length: 15
size: .
DNA: TGTGCCAGTAGTATCAGGGATTACAGCAATCAGCCCCAGCATTTT
CDR3: CASSIRDYSNQPQHF

V: TRBV11-2
D: .
J: TRBJ2-5
length: 12
size: .
DNA: TGTGCCAGCAGCTTAGAGGCCGAGACCCAGTACTTC
CDR3: CASSLEAETQYF

V: TRBV6-1
D: .
J: TRBJ2-7
length: 14
size: .
DNA: TGTGCCAGCAGTTCCCAGGGGACAAGCTACGAGCAGTACTTC
CDR3: CASSSQGTSYEQYF

V: TRBV9
D: TRBD1
J: TRBJ1-4
length: 14
size: .
DNA: TGTGCCAGCAGCCAACAGGGGGGCGATGAAAAACTGTTTTTT
CDR3: CASSQQGGDEKLFF

V: TRBV6-5
D: TRBD1
J: TRBJ1-5
length: 14
size: .
DNA: TGTGCCAGCAGGACAGGGGGCTTAGGTCAGCCCCAGCATTTT
CDR3: CASRTGGLGQPQHF

V: TRBV5-1
D: TRBD1
J: TRBJ1-1
length: 14
size: .
DNA: TGCGCCAGCGCACAGGGGGCTTGGGGCACTGAAGCTTTCTTT
CDR3: CASAQGAWGTEAFF

V: TRBV2
D: TRBD2
J: TRBJ2-1
length: 15
size: .
DNA: TGTGCCAGCAGTGAAGGGCTAGCGGCCTACAATGAGCAGTTCTTC
CDR3: CASSEGLAAYNEQFF

V: TRBV6-6
D: TRBD1
J: TRBJ1-1
length: 16
size: .
DNA: TGTGCCAGCAGCATAATACAGGGGCCGAAGAGCACTGAAGCTTTCTTT
CDR3: CASSIIQGPKSTEAFF

V: TRBV4-3
D: .
J: TRBJ1-3
length: 17
size: .
DNA: TGCGCCAGCAGCCAATCTTCCAACCCAGGGACTGGAAACGCCATATATTTT
CDR3: CASSQSSNPGTGNAIYF

V: TRBV7-6
D: .
J: TRBJ2-7
length: 13
size: once
DNA: TGTGCCAGCAGCTTGAGCCCGGCCTACGAGCAGTACTTC
CDR3: CASSLSPAYEQYF

V: TRBV10-1
D: TRBD2
J: TRBJ2-5
length: 17
size: .
DNA: TGCGCCAGCAGTGAGTCGGGACTAGCGGGTCGACAAGAGACCCAGTACTTC
CDR3: CASSESGLAGRQETQYF

V: TRBV4-2
D: TRBD2
J: TRBJ2-7
length: 17
size: once
DNA: TGTGCCAGCAGCCAAGAACGACTAGCGGGGGGGGTCTACGAGCAGTACTTC
CDR3: CASSQERLAGGVYEQYF

V: TRBV9
D: .
J: TRBJ2-3
length: 12
size: .
DNA: TGTGCCAGCAGCGTATTATCCGATACGCAGTATTTT
CDR3: CASSVLSDTQYF

V: TRBV4-3
D: TRBD1
J: TRBJ2-7
length: 16
size: few
DNA: TGCGCCAGCAGCCAAGATACCGGGACAGGGACCTACGAGCAGTACTTC
CDR3: CASSQDTGTGTYEQYF

V: TRBV19
D: TRBD1
J: TRBJ1-6
length: 12
size: .
DNA: TGTGCCAGGACAGGGGGTAATTCACCCCTCCACTTT
CDR3: CARTGGNSPLHF

V: TRBV27
D: .
J: TRBJ1-4
length: 16
size: .
DNA: TGTGCCAGCAGACCGATCATTGGTATGCGAAATGAAAAACTGTTTTTT
CDR3: CASRPIIGMRNEKLFF

V: TRBV2
D: TRBD1
J: TRBJ2-7
length: 16
size: .
DNA: TGTGCCAGCAGTGAAGGGGGACAGGGTCGGGGGAACGAGCAGTACTTC
CDR3: CASSEGGQGRGNEQYF

V: TRBV10-3
D: .
J: TRBJ2-6
length: 14
size: .
DNA: TGTGCCATCAGTGACAGGGCTGGGGCCAACGGCCTGACTTTC
CDR3: CAISDRAGANGLTF

V: TRBV5-7
D: .
J: TRBJ2-7
length: 15
size: once
DNA: TGTGCCAGCAGCTTGTCAGTACAGGGCCCCTACGAGCAGTACTTC
CDR3: CASSLSVQGPYEQYF

V: TRBV6-1
D: .
J: TRBJ2-2
length: 16
size: .
DNA: TGTGCCAGCAGTGAACACAGAGCTACTAACACCGGGGAGCTGTTTTTT
CDR3: CASSEHRATNTGELFF

V: TRBV5-1
D: .
J: TRBJ1-4
length: 14
size: once
DNA: TGCGCCAGCTCCGCCGGGGGGATGGGAGAAAAACTGTTTTTT
CDR3: CASSAGGMGEKLFF

V: TRBV5-1
D: TRBD1
J: TRBJ1-3
length: 15
size: .
DNA: TGCGCCAGCAGCGAAGGGACAGCCCCTGGAAACACCATATATTTT
CDR3: CASSEGTAPGNTIYF